Here is one TCR beta chain with its context. The germline V gene encodes CDR1 KGHDR and CDR2 SFDVKD. CDR3 length: 15 amino acids. The data were obtained in a study of T cells expressing NK-cell markers. TCRdb re-called the 5' RACE reads; one entry per CDR3 protein, DNA not given. The sample holds fewer than 300,000 distinct CDR3 sequences. The specimen was blood T cells: a sorted CD56 or NKG2C T cell subset, CD4+ or CD8+ T cells, or bulk PBMC T cells (not recorded which). The receptor was isolated from a woman between 18 and 70 years old in good health. The chain carries TRBV24-1 and TRBJ2-1; TCRdb lists TRBD1, though no DNA is available to test this call. CDR3 amino acids: CATSGSPRGTHEQFF.